This T cell receptor beta chain was captured by sequencing in a study of blood T cell repertoires in COVID-19. Clones were sequenced by immunoSEQ multiplex PCR, and TCRdb holds only the in-frame ones, with some missing. The sample lists roughly 250,000 clones, about 89% occurring once. The receptor was derived from a man aged 35-49 years who had recovered from COVID-19. Sequencing was carried out using PBMCs or T cells enriched from blood (not recorded which).

The CDR3 nucleotides read TGTGCCAGCAGCCAAGCGTCGGGGGGGGCCTACGAGCAGTACTTC. It codes for CASSQASGGAYEQYF. V is TRBV4-2 and J is TRBJ2-7, with 8 bases aligning to TRBD2. V lost 1 base to trimming and J lost 2 bases; unmatched junction nucleotides: 4. This CDR3 comprises 15 residues. Germline V CDR1 and CDR2: LGHNA, YNFKEQ.